These T cell receptor beta chains were read from a single sample in a study of T cells in Graves' hyperthyroidism and ophthalmopathy. One entry per CDR3 protein, called by TCRdb with MiXCR from the multiplex PCR reads. The data show over 500,000 distinct CDR3 sequences, with 46% seen just once and around 44% held by the top ten. Sequenced material: peripheral blood or thyroid tissue (not recorded which). The receptor set was obtained from an adult woman with Graves' disease, either hyperthyroidism or ophthalmopathy (not recorded which). Both conserved end residues are part of each CDR3. The order of the fields is J gene, clone size, D gene, CDR3 length, V gene, CDR3 protein, CDR3 DNA. A D gene is named only where the DNA matches it firmly. Rows may omit the clone size; those that give it use once, few, many or a size class.

TRBJ2-5	NA	TRBD2	13	TRBV29-1	CSPAQLASETQYF	TGCAGCCCCGCCCAACTAGCGTCAGAGACCCAGTACTTC
TRBJ2-7	few	NA	15	TRBV9	CASSVGVTASYEQYF	TGTGCCAGCAGCGTAGGTGTGACAGCCTCCTACGAGCAGTACTTC
TRBJ1-2	NA	NA	11	TRBV29-1	CSSLDSYGYTF	TGCAGCAGCTTAGACAGCTATGGCTACACCTTC
TRBJ2-2	many	NA	16	TRBV10-3	CAISESVRENTGELFF	TGTGCCATCAGTGAGTCGGTGCGGGAGAACACCGGGGAGCTGTTTTTT
TRBJ1-4	NA	NA	19	TRBV7-9	CASSLDPINTGGTNEKLFF	TGTGCCAGCAGCTTAGACCCGATTAACACCGGGGGGACTAATGAAAAACTGTTTTTT
TRBJ2-7	NA	TRBD2	15	TRBV7-6	CASSLRPSGTYEQYF	TGTGCCAGCAGTTTAAGGCCTAGCGGAACCTACGAGCAGTACTTC
TRBJ1-1	many	NA	13	TRBV12-3/TRBV12-4	CASSLQRNTEAFF	TGTGCCAGCAGTTTGCAACGGAACACTGAAGCTTTCTTT
TRBJ1-4	many	NA	14	TRBV10-3	CAISEKGSNEKLFF	TGTGCCATCAGTGAAAAGGGGTCTAATGAAAAACTGTTTTTT
TRBJ1-1	NA	NA	14	TRBV29-1	CSVHGQCGNTEAFF	TGCAGCGTACACGGACAGTGCGGGAACACTGAAGCTTTCTTT
TRBJ1-6	NA	TRBD1	15	TRBV15	CATSRETGPDSPLHF	TGTGCCACCAGCAGAGAGACAGGGCCGGATTCACCCCTCCACTTT
TRBJ1-2	NA	NA	14	TRBV19	CASSSGSGGYGYTF	TGTGCCAGTAGCAGCGGGTCCGGGGGCTATGGCTACACCTTC
TRBJ1-1	once	NA	13	TRBV2	CASCPGGTSEAFF	TGTGCCAGCTGCCCCGGCGGGACTTCTGAAGCTTTCTTT
TRBJ2-5	many	TRBD2	17	TRBV19	CASSILGLAGIPETQYF	TGTGCCAGTAGTATCCTAGGACTAGCGGGAATTCCTGAGACCCAGTACTTC
TRBJ1-2	few	NA	15	TRBV20-1	CSAAQGTSGDDGYTF	TGCAGTGCTGCACAGGGCACTTCCGGGGACGATGGCTACACCTTC
TRBJ1-2	many	NA	15	TRBV5-1	CATHPSGGWNYGYTF	TGCGCCACCCACCCCTCGGGGGGCTGGAACTATGGCTACACCTTC
TRBJ2-7	NA	NA	14	TRBV7-9	CASSLASQLWEQYF	TGTGCCAGCAGCTTGGCTAGCCAGCTTTGGGAGCAGTACTTC
TRBJ1-6	NA	NA	14	TRBV4-1	CASSLGLFNSPLHF	TGCGCCAGCAGCCTGGGACTGTTTAATTCACCCCTCCACTTT
TRBJ1-1	NA	NA	16	TRBV18	CASSPYPGHGKVEAFF	TGTGCCAGCTCACCCTACCCGGGACACGGAAAAGTTGAAGCTTTCTTT
TRBJ2-6	few	TRBD1	14	TRBV11-2	CASSLTGDINVLTF	TGTGCCAGCAGCTTAACAGGGGACATCAACGTCCTGACTTTC
TRBJ2-7	NA	NA	16	TRBV7-9	CASSPPGTAGSYEQYF	TGTGCCAGCAGTCCCCCGGGGACAGCGGGATCCTACGAGCAGTACTTC
TRBJ1-4	many	NA	15	TRBV4-3	CASSQQEGANEKLFF	TGCGCCAGCAGCCAACAAGAGGGAGCTAATGAAAAACTGTTTTTT
TRBJ2-7	NA	TRBD2	20	TRBV14	CASSQDLTSSPPSGSYEQYF	TGTGCCAGCAGCCAAGATTTGACTAGCAGCCCCCCTTCGGGTTCCTACGAGCAGTACTTC
TRBJ1-1	few	NA	13	TRBV19	CASSIMLRDNAFF	TGTGCCAGTAGTATTATGTTGAGGGATAACGCTTTCTTT
TRBJ2-7	large	TRBD1	13	TRBV13	CASSFSTGGEQYF	TGTGCCAGCAGCTTCTCGACAGGGGGCGAGCAGTACTTC
TRBJ1-1	NA	NA	11	TRBV30	CAWKKTGEAFF	TGTGCCTGGAAGAAGACCGGTGAAGCTTTCTTT
TRBJ2-3	NA	NA	13	TRBV10-3	CAISESPGDTQYF	TGTGCCATCAGTGAGTCCCCTGGGGATACGCAGTATTTT
TRBJ2-7	NA	NA	12	TRBV7-9	CASSLAGREQYF	TGTGCCAGCAGCTTGGCAGGCAGGGAGCAGTACTTC
TRBJ2-5	few	NA	13	TRBV28	CASRPSSQETQYF	TGTGCCAGCAGGCCTAGCAGCCAAGAGACCCAGTACTTC
TRBJ1-2	NA	NA	14	TRBV28	CASRPGGASYGYTF	TGTGCCAGCAGACCTGGGGGGGCGTCGTATGGCTACACCTTC
TRBJ1-5	few	NA	13	TRBV20-1	CSARGGIHQPQHF	TGCAGTGCTAGAGGGGGAATACATCAGCCCCAGCATTTT
TRBJ1-5	many	NA	12	TRBV3-1	CASSQGYQPQHF	TGTGCCAGCAGCCAAGGGTATCAGCCCCAGCATTTT
TRBJ2-7	NA	NA	13	TRBV10-2	CASRDTTVYEQYF	TGCGCCAGCAGGGACACGACAGTGTACGAGCAGTACTTC
TRBJ1-6	NA	NA	12	TRBV12-3/TRBV12-4	CATRGGNSPLHF	TGTGCCACTCGGGGGGGGAATTCACCCCTCCACTTT